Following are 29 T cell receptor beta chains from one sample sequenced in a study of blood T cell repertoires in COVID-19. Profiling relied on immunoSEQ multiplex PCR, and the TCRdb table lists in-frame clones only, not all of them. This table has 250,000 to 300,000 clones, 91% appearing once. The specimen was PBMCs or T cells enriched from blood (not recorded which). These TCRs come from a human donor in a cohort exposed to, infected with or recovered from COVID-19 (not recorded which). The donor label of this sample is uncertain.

The CDR3 bases are TGCGCCAGCAGCCCAGGAACTAGCAGAGAGACCCAGTACTTC. Its translation is CASSPGTSRETQYF. The chain employs TRBV5-1 and TRBJ2-5; possibly TRBD2 for D (6 bases). This CDR3 is 14 amino acids long. CDR1 and CDR2 (germline): SGHRS, YFSETQ. V was pared by 4 bases and J by 4 bases, with 14 bases between.

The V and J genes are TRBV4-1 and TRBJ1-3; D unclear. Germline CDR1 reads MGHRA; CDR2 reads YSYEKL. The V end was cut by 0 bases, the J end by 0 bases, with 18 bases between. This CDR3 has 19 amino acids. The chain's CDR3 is CASSQDPFTDFSSGNTIYF. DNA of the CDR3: TGCGCCAGCAGCCAAGATCCCTTCACCGACTTCTCCTCTGGAAACACCATATATTTT.

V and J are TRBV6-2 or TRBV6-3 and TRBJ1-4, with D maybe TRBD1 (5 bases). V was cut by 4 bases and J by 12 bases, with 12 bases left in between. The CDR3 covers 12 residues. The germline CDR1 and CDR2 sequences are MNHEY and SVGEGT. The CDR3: CASSFGTAELFF. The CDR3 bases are TGTGCCAGCAGTTTTGGGACTGCCGAACTGTTTTTT.

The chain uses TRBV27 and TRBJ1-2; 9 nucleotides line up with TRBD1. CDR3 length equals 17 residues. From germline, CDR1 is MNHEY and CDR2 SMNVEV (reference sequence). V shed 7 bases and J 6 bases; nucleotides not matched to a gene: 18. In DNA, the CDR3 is TGTGCCAGCACTCTTTGGGGTACCGGGACAGGGACCCATGGCTACACCTTC. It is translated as CASTLWGTGTGTHGYTF.

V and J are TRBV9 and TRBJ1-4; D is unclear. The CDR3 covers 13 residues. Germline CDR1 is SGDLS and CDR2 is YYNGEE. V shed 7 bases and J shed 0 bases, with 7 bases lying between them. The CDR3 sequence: CASGPATNEKLFF. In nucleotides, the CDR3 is TGTGCCAGCGGCCCTGCAACTAATGAAAAACTGTTTTTT.

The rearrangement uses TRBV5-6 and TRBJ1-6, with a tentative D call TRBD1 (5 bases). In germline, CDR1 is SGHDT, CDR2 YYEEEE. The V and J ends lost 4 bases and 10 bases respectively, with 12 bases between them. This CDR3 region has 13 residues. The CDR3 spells CASSGGDYSPLHF. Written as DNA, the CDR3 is TGTGCCAGCAGCGGGGGGGATTACTCACCCCTCCACTTT. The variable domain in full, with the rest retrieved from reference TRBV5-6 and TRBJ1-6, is DAGVTQSPTHLIKTRGQQVTLRCSPKSGHDTVSWYQQALGQGPQFIFQYYEEEERQRGNFPDRFSGHQFPNYSSELNVNALLLGDSALYLCASSGGDYSPLHFGNGTRLTVT.

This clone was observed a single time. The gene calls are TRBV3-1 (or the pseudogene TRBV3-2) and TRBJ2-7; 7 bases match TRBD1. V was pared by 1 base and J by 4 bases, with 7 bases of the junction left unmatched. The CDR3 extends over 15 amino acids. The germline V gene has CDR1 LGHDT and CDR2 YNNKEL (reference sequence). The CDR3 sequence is CASSQGPGQLYEQYF. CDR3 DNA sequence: TGTGCCAGCAGCCAAGGCCCGGGACAGCTATACGAGCAGTACTTC.

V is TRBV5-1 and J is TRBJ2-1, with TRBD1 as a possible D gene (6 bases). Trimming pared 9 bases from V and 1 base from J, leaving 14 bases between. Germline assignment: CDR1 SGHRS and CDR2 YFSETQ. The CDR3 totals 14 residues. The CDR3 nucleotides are TGCGCCACCTCCAGGGGTGGGTCCTACAATGAGCAGTTCTTC. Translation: CATSRGGSYNEQFF.

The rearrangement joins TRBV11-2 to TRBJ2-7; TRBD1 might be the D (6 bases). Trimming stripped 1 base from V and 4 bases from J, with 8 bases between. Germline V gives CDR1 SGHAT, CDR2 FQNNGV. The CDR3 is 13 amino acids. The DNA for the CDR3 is TGTGCCAGCAGCTTAGCCAGGGGTTACGAGCAGTACTTC. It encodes CASSLARGYEQYF. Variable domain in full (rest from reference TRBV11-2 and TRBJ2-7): EAGVAQSPRYKIIEKRQSVAFWCNPISGHATLYWYQQILGQGPKLLIQFQNNGVVDDSQLPKDRFSAERLKGVDSTLKIQPAKLEDSAVYLCASSLARGYEQYFGPGTRLTVT.

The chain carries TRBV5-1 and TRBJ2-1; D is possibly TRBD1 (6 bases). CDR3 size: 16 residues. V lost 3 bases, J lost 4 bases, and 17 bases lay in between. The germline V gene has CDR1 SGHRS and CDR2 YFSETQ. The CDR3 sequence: CASSSQGREPYNEQFF. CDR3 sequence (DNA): TGCGCCAGCAGCTCCCAGGGGCGCGAGCCTTACAATGAGCAGTTCTTC. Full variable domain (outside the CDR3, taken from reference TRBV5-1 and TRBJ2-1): KAGVTQTPRYLIKTRGQQVTLSCSPISGHRSVSWYQQTPGQGLQFLFEYFSETQRNKGNFPGRFSGRQFSNSRSEMNVSTLELGDSALYLCASSSQGREPYNEQFFGPGTRLTVL.

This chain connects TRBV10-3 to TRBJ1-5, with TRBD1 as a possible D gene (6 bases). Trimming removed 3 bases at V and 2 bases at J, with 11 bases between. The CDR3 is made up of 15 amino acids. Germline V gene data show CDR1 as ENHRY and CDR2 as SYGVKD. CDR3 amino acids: CAISDVSGGNQPQHF. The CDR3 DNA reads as TGTGCCATCAGTGACGTATCAGGGGGCAATCAGCCCCAGCATTTT.

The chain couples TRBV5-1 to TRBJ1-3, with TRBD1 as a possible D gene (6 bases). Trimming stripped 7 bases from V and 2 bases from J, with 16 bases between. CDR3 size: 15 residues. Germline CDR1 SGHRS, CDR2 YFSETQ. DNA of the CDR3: TGCGCCAGCTCGTTCGCGGGGGGGCCTGGAAACACCATATATTTT. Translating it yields CASSFAGGPGNTIYF. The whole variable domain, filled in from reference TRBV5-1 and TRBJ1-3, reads KAGVTQTPRYLIKTRGQQVTLSCSPISGHRSVSWYQQTPGQGLQFLFEYFSETQRNKGNFPGRFSGRQFSNSRSEMNVSTLELGDSALYLCASSFAGGPGNTIYFGEGSWLTVV.

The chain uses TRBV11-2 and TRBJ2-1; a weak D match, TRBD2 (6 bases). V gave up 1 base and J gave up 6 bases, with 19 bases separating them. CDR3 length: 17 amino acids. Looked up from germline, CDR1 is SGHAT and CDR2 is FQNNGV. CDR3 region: CASSLGDLALRPNEQFF. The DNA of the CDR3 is TGTGCCAGCAGCTTAGGGGACCTAGCGCTCCGCCCCAATGAGCAGTTCTTC.

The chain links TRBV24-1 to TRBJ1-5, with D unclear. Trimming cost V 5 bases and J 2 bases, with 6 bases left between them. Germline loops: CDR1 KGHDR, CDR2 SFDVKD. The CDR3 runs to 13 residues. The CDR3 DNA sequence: TGTGCCACCAGTGCCCTAGGCAATCAGCCCCAGCATTTT. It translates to CATSALGNQPQHF.

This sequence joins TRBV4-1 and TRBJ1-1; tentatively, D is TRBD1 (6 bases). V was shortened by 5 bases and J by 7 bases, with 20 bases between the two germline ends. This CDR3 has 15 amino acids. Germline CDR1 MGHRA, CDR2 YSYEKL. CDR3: CASSSQPRGNVEAFF. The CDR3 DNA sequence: TGCGCCAGCAGCTCCCAGCCCAGGGGTAATGTTGAAGCTTTCTTT.

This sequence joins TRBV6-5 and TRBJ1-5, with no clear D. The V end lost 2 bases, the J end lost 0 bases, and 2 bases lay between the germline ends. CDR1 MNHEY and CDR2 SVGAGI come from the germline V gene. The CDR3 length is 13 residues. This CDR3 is CASSYHSNQPQHF. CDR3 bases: TGTGCCAGCAGTTACCATAGCAATCAGCCCCAGCATTTT.

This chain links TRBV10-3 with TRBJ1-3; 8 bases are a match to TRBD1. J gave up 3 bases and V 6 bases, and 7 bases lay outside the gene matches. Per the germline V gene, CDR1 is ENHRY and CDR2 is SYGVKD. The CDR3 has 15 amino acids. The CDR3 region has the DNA TGTGCCATCAGCGACAGGGGAACTAGTGGAAACACCATATATTTT. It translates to CAISDRGTSGNTIYF.

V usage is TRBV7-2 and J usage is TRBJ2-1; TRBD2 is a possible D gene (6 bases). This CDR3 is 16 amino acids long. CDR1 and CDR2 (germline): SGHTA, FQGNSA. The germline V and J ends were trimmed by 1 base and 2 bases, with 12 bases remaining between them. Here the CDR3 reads CASSLVGGPPYNEQFF. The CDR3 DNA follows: TGTGCCAGCAGCTTAGTCGGGGGACCCCCCTACAATGAGCAGTTCTTC.

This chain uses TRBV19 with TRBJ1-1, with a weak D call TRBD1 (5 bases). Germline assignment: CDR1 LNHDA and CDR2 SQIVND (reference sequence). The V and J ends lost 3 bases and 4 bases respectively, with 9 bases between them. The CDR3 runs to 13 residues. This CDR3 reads CASSMGGSTEAFF. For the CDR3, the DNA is TGTGCCAGTAGTATGGGGGGGTCCACTGAAGCTTTCTTT.

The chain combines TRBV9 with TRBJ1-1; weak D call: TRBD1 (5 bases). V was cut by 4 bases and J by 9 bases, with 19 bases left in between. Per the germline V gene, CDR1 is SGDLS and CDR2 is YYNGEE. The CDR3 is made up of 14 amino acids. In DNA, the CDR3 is TGTGCCAGCAGCCTAGGGGTCGTGGGGAGCCAAGCTTTCTTT. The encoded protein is CASSLGVVGSQAFF.

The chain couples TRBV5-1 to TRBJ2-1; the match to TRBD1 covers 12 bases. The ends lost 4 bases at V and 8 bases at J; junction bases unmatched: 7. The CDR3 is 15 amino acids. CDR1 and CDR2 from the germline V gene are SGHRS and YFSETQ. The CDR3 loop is CASSPRDRGLDEQFF. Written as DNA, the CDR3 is TGCGCCAGCAGCCCTCGGGACAGGGGGCTCGATGAGCAGTTCTTC.

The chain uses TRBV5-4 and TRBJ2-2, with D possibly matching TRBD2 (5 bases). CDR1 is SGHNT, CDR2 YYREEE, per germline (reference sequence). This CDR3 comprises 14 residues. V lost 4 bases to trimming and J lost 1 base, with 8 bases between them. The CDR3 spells CASSPGLNTGELFF. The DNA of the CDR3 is TGTGCCAGCAGCCCCGGACTGAACACCGGGGAGCTGTTTTTT.

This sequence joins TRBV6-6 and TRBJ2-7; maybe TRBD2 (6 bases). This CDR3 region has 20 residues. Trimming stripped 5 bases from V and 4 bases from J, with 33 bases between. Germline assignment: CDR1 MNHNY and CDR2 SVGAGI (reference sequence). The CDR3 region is CASSPTGDRLRELIIYEQYF. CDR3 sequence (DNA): TGTGCCAGCAGTCCCACGGGGGACCGCCTCCGGGAGCTCATAATATACGAGCAGTACTTC.

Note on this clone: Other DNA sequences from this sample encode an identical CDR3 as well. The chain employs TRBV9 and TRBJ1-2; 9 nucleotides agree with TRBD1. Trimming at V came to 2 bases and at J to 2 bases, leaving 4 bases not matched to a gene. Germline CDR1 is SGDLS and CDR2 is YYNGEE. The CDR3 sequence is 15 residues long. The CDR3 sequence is CASSVGQGPNYGYTF. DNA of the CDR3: TGTGCCAGCAGCGTGGGACAGGGTCCGAACTATGGCTACACCTTC.

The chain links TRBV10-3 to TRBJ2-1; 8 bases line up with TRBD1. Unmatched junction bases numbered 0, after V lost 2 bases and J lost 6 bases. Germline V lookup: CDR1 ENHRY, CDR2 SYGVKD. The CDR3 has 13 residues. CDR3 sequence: CAISETGGNEQFF. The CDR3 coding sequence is TGTGCCATCAGTGAGACAGGGGGCAATGAGCAGTTCTTC.

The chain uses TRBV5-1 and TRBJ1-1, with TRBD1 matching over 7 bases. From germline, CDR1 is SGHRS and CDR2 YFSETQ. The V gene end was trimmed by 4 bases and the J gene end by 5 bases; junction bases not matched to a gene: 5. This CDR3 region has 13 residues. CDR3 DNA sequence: TGCGCCAGCAGCGGGGGGACAGTAACTGAAGCTTTCTTT. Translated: CASSGGTVTEAFF.

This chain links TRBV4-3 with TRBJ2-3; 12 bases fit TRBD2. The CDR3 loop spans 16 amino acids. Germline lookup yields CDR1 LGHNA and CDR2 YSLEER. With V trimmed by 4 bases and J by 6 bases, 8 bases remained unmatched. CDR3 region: CASSPLTSGGGDTQYF. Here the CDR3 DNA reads TGCGCCAGCAGCCCACTGACTAGCGGGGGCGGGGATACGCAGTATTTT.

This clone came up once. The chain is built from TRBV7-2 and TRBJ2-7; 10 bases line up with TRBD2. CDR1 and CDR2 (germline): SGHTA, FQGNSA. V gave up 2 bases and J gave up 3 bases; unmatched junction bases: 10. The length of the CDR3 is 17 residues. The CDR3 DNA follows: TGTGCCAGCAGCTTAAAGAACGGGCGACTAGCGGGCTACGAGCAGTACTTC. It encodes CASSLKNGRLAGYEQYF.

The CDR3 reads CASSAIGAGNTIYF. DNA for the CDR3: TGTGCCAGCAGCGCAATAGGGGCTGGAAACACCATATATTTT. This chain uses TRBV7-9 with TRBJ1-3; the D gene is possibly TRBD1 (5 bases). Looked up from germline, CDR1 is SEHNR and CDR2 is FQNEAQ (reference sequence). Trimming shortened V by 5 bases and J by 2 bases, and 10 bases separated the two germline ends. The CDR3 is 14 residues long.